The 32 T cell receptor beta chains below all came from one sample that was sequenced in a study of cytomegalovirus exposure and HLA in healthy donors (TCRdb year 2017). To prepare the library, the immunoSEQ multiplex PCR assay was applied. For the multiplex PCR, a mixture combining 60 forward primers for TCR Vbeta segments and 13 reverse primers for TCR Jbeta segments was used. TCRdb took this table from immuneACCESS and kept in-frame rearrangements with V and J called. Such tables lack part of the clones; where checked against another copy, unresolved V genes explain under half of the gap, and the rest is unexplained. A total of 190,000 or so clones appear in this sample, 82% of them only once. 6.5% of the sample comes from the top ten. Sequencing input: PBMCs. The receptor set was obtained from a woman between 45 and 65 years old in good health and CMV-seropositive.

V and J are TRBV28 and TRBJ2-7; D possibly corresponds to TRBD1 (6 bases). The V end lost 1 base, the J end lost 5 bases, and 9 bases lay between the germline ends. Germline V lookup: CDR1 MDHEN, CDR2 SYDVKM. This CDR3 contains 13 residues. CDR3 sequence: CASSLSTGHEQYF. The CDR3 nucleotides are TGTGCCAGCAGTTTATCCACAGGGCACGAGCAGTACTTC. Complete variable domain (other parts from reference TRBV28 and TRBJ2-7): DVKVTQSSRYLVKRTGEKVFLECVQDMDHENMFWYRQDPGLGLRLIYFSYDVKMKEKGDIPEGYSVSREKKERFSLILESASTNQTSMYLCASSLSTGHEQYFGPGTRLTVT.

The rearrangement links TRBV7-2 to TRBJ2-7; TRBD2 might be the D (5 bases). CDR3 length: 15 amino acids. The V end lost 1 base, the J end lost 0 bases, and 10 bases lay between the germline ends. The germline V gene has CDR1 SGHTA and CDR2 FQGNSA. CDR3 DNA sequence: TGTGCCAGCAGCTTAGAAGCGGTCTTCTCCTACGAGCAGTACTTC. Amino acid sequence: CASSLEAVFSYEQYF.

This chain uses TRBV21-1 with TRBJ1-1. TRBV21-1 is a listed pseudogene. The CDR3 spans 11 residues. The CDR3 here is CASSTTLVGVF. As DNA, the CDR3 is TGTGCCAGCAGCACCACCCTGGTCGGGGTCTTT.

The V gene is TRBV5-1, the J gene TRBJ2-1; 9 bases line up with TRBD2. The CDR3 loop spans 14 amino acids. Per germline, CDR1 SGHRS and CDR2 YFSETQ. The V segment lost 5 bases and the J segment 4 bases; nucleotides outside the gene matches: 4. This CDR3 reads CASRGSGGYNEQFF. CDR3 DNA sequence: TGCGCCAGCAGGGGTAGCGGGGGTTACAATGAGCAGTTCTTC.

This sequence joins TRBV6-4 and TRBJ2-7; 9 bases fit TRBD2. The ends lost 7 bases at V and 3 bases at J; junction bases unmatched: 10. This CDR3 is 15 amino acids long. The germline gives CDR1 MRHNA, CDR2 SNTAGT. The CDR3 DNA sequence: TGTGCCAGCATTCCTCCGGGACTAGCCCACTACGAGCAGTACTTC. The encoded protein is CASIPPGLAHYEQYF.

The chain joins TRBV18 to TRBJ1-5, with a tentative D call TRBD1 (5 bases). Germline V gene data show CDR1 as KGHSH and CDR2 as LQKENI. V was clipped by 5 bases and J by 0 bases, with 11 bases between them. This CDR3 comprises 15 residues. In DNA, the CDR3 is TGTGCCAGCTCAATCTCGACAGATAGCAATCAGCCCCAGCATTTT. This encodes CASSISTDSNQPQHF.

V is TRBV7-9 and J is TRBJ1-2, with TRBD1 as a possible D gene (5 bases). The length of the CDR3 is 14 residues. Trimming left V 4 bases short and J 8 bases short, with 17 bases between. Per germline, CDR1 SEHNR and CDR2 FQNEAQ (reference sequence). The CDR3 loop reads CASSSSGGVGGYTF. The CDR3 nucleotides are TGTGCCAGCAGCTCCTCCGGGGGGGTGGGGGGCTACACCTTC.

The count of this clone is one. The chain recombines TRBV18 with TRBJ2-3; D perhaps matches TRBD1 (6 bases). The germline gives CDR1 KGHSH, CDR2 LQKENI. The CDR3 is 16 residues long. Trimming shortened V by 3 bases and J by 2 bases, and 15 bases separated the two germline ends. The CDR3 here is CASSPLGGPNTDTQYF. CDR3 nucleotides: TGTGCCAGCTCACCGTTAGGGGGACCCAACACAGATACGCAGTATTTT.

This clone was counted only a few times. One end of the junction does not line up with germline, which may come from a read error. The rearrangement joins TRBV7-2 to TRBJ2-6; D might be TRBD1 (6 bases). Looked up from germline, CDR1 is SGHTA and CDR2 is FQGNSA. This CDR3 comprises 15 residues. The CDR3 spells CASRGQGLGANGLTF. The CDR3 nucleotides are TGTGCCAGCAGAGGGCAGGGGCTAGGGGCCAACGGCCTGACTTTC.

This clone was picked up a small number of times. The rearrangement joins TRBV19 to TRBJ2-7; 7 bases match TRBD1. The CDR3 covers 13 residues. Germline loops: CDR1 LNHDA, CDR2 SQIVND (reference sequence). Trimming took 8 bases from V and 4 from J; bases not matched to a gene: 8. DNA for the CDR3: TGTGCCAGTCGGGCAGGGGGAGTGTACGAGCAGTACTTC. Translated: CASRAGGVYEQYF.

This clone was detected a few times. V gene TRBV4-1 combines with J gene TRBJ2-1; weak D call: TRBD1 (6 bases). V lost 4 bases and J 8 bases, leaving 21 bases between the germline ends. The CDR3 length is 16 residues. CDR1 and CDR2 from the germline V gene are MGHRA and YSYEKL. DNA of the CDR3: TGCGCCAGCAGCCCAAACTATGAGGACAGTATCCATGAGCAGTTCTTC. Its protein product is CASSPNYEDSIHEQFF.

The V and J genes are TRBV27 and TRBJ2-1, with 11 bases identical to TRBD2. The V segment lost 3 bases and the J segment 7 bases; nucleotides outside the gene matches: 2. This CDR3 comprises 14 residues. Germline CDR1 is MNHEY and CDR2 is SMNVEV (reference sequence). The DNA for the CDR3 is TGTGCCAGCAGTTTCTGGACTAGCGGGAATGAGCAGTTCTTC. It specifies CASSFWTSGNEQFF.

This chain links TRBV27 with TRBJ2-1; 9 positions agree with TRBD2. The CDR3 sequence is 16 residues long. Looked up from germline, CDR1 is MNHEY and CDR2 is SMNVEV (reference sequence). V shed 0 bases, J shed 15 bases, and the junction held 15 bases outside the gene matches. In nucleotides, the CDR3 is TGTGCCAGCAGTTTATCCCTAGCGGGGTCCTCCTATGATACGTTCTTC. Translating gives CASSLSLAGSSYDTFF.

V gene TRBV28 combines with J gene TRBJ1-6, with 7 positions matching TRBD1. The J segment lost 0 bases and the V segment lost 1 base, leaving 15 bases of the junction unmatched. The CDR3 contains 21 residues. Germline assignment: CDR1 MDHEN and CDR2 SYDVKM. The CDR3 loop reads CASSLSALKTGRTSYNSPLHF. The CDR3 DNA follows: TGTGCCAGCAGTTTATCTGCCCTAAAGACAGGGAGAACCTCCTATAATTCACCCCTCCACTTT.

The V call is TRBV5-1, the J call TRBJ1-2; D ambiguous. Trimming pared 0 bases from V and 1 base from J, leaving 13 bases between. Germline V gene sequence: CDR1 SGHRS, CDR2 YFSETQ. This CDR3 comprises 16 residues. CDR3 DNA: TGCGCCAGCAGCTTGGCCCCGAGAGAGCTTAACTATGGCTACACCTTC. It codes for CASSLAPRELNYGYTF.

This clone was picked up a small number of times. The chain combines TRBV7-9 with TRBJ2-1; 9 positions match TRBD1. CDR1 and CDR2 from the germline V gene are SEHNR and FQNEAQ (reference sequence). V dropped 5 bases and J dropped 13; count of bases not matched to a gene: 9. This CDR3 region has 13 residues. CDR3 sequence: CASSRGTGQAQFF. The CDR3 DNA reads TGTGCCAGCAGCCGCGGGACAGGGCAGGCTCAGTTCTTC.

J is TRBJ2-5 and V is TRBV2; tentatively, D is TRBD1 or TRBD2 (5 bases each). The J call may be incorrect, as the DNA end agrees better with TRBJ2-7. CDR1 SNHLY and CDR2 FYNNEI come from the germline V gene. This CDR3 comprises 17 residues. The CDR3 loop is CASKELSQLGIGGEQYF. The DNA for the CDR3 is TGTGCCAGCAAAGAGTTGAGCCAGCTAGGGATTGGGGGCGAGCAGTACTTC.

V usage is TRBV5-4 and J usage is TRBJ1-1; maybe TRBD1 (5 bases). Per germline, CDR1 SGHNT and CDR2 YYREEE (reference sequence). The CDR3 runs 14 residues. V lost 0 bases and J 4 bases, leaving 10 bases between the germline ends. CDR3 DNA sequence: TGTGCCAGCAGCTTGGAGGGGTCGGGCACTGAAGCTTTCTTT. It yields the protein CASSLEGSGTEAFF.

Worth noting for this clone: Sequence at one end of the junction differs from germline and may be a read error. The chain combines TRBV2 with TRBJ2-6, with D tentatively TRBD2 (6 bases). From germline, CDR1 is SNHLY and CDR2 FYNNEI. The CDR3 covers 16 residues. CDR3 region: CASRGGVSSGANGLTF. CDR3 sequence (DNA): TGTGCCAGCAGGGGGGGAGTTAGCTCTGGGGCCAACGGCCTGACTTTC.

The CDR3: CASRITGVWVGRDGYTF. The DNA of the CDR3 is TGCGCCAGCAGAATAACGGGGGTTTGGGTAGGGAGAGATGGCTACACCTTC. The gene calls are TRBV23-1 and TRBJ1-2, with D perhaps matching TRBD1 (5 bases). TRBV23-1 is noted as an ORF with a role that remains uncertain. V lost 6 bases and J lost 6, with 26 bases in between. The CDR3 loop spans 17 amino acids.

The chain couples TRBV2 to TRBJ1-1; 9 nucleotides match TRBD1. The junction had 6 bases not matched to a gene; V was cut back by 6 bases and J by 4 bases. The CDR3 length is 14 residues. Germline V gives CDR1 SNHLY, CDR2 FYNNEI. The CDR3 spells CASRTQGAGTEAFF. The DNA for the CDR3 is TGTGCCAGCAGGACACAGGGGGCAGGCACTGAAGCTTTCTTT. Combining the CDR3 with reference TRBV2 and TRBJ1-1 gives the whole variable domain EPEVTQTPSHQVTQMGQEVILRCVPISNHLYFYWYRQILGQKVEFLVSFYNNEISEKSEIFDDQFSVERPDGSNFTLKIRSTKLEDSAMYFCASRTQGAGTEAFFGQGTRLTVV.

This clone appeared a single time. V usage is TRBV7-2 and J usage is TRBJ2-3; D possibly corresponds to TRBD2 (6 bases). Trimming removed 1 base at V and 2 bases at J, with 10 bases between. Germline V gene data show CDR1 as SGHTA and CDR2 as FQGNSA. The CDR3 extends over 15 amino acids. The CDR3 spells CASSLVRGTTDTQYF. CDR3 nucleotide sequence: TGTGCCAGCAGCTTAGTACGGGGGACCACAGATACGCAGTATTTT.

The chain has TRBV4-1 and TRBJ1-1; D possibly corresponds to TRBD1 (5 bases). Per the germline V gene, CDR1 is MGHRA and CDR2 is YSYEKL. The CDR3 is 15 amino acids. V lost 1 base to trimming and J lost 2 bases, with 11 bases between them. CDR3 in DNA: TGCGCCAGCAGCCAAGGGTTGGGGCGAAACACTGAAGCTTTCTTT. This encodes CASSQGLGRNTEAFF.

This chain uses TRBV6-6 with TRBJ2-5, with a tentative D call TRBD2 (6 bases). Trimming removed 7 bases at V and 5 bases at J, with 20 bases between. Per the germline V gene, CDR1 is MNHNY and CDR2 is SVGAGI (reference sequence). This CDR3 region has 15 residues. The CDR3 region has the DNA TGTGCCAGCACCCCTTGGGGGGAGTCGGAGGAGACCCAGTACTTC. It is translated as CASTPWGESEETQYF.

The V gene is TRBV6-1, the J gene TRBJ2-7, with unresolved D. V lost 1 base, J lost 4 bases, and 14 bases lay in between. Per the germline V gene, CDR1 is MNHNS and CDR2 is SASEGT. The CDR3 extends over 15 amino acids. Here the CDR3 DNA reads TGTGCCAGCAGTGAAGTGCAACAGTTTTTTTACGAGCAGTACTTC. This codes for CASSEVQQFFYEQYF.

The rearrangement joins TRBV4-2 to TRBJ2-1; 7 bases align to TRBD2. The germline CDR1 and CDR2 sequences are LGHNA and YNFKEQ. This CDR3 contains 16 residues. V was clipped by 1 base and J by 8 bases; unmatched bases: 11. The chain's CDR3 is CASSQARWEGQDEQFF. The CDR3 nucleotides are TGTGCCAGCAGCCAAGCGAGGTGGGAGGGCCAGGATGAGCAGTTCTTC.

About this clone: At one end, the junction sequence differs from germline, possibly due to a read error. This chain uses TRBV2 with TRBJ2-4; possibly TRBD1 for D (6 bases). This CDR3 comprises 11 residues. Germline CDR1 is SNHLY and CDR2 is FYNNEI. The CDR3: CASGQQNSQYF. CDR3 sequence (DNA): TGTGCCAGCGGACAGCAAAACAGTCAGTACTTC.

On this clone itself: As the CDR3 is not closed by the conserved phenylalanine or tryptophan, this likely results from a read error. The chain recombines TRBV5-8 with TRBJ1-2; D remains unclear. This CDR3 is built from 15 residues. Trimming pared 4 bases from V and 2 bases from J, leaving 15 bases between. The germline V gene has CDR1 SGHTS and CDR2 YDEGEE. CDR3 DNA sequence: TGTGCCAGCAGCGTTCAGAATATTCGGAACTATGGCTACACCCTC. Protein product: CASSVQNIRNYGYTL.

J is TRBJ2-2 and V is TRBV5-5; a possible D gene is TRBD1 (5 bases). The CDR3 runs 14 residues. V lost 6 bases, J lost 4 bases, and 13 bases lay in between. In germline, CDR1 is SGHKS, CDR2 YYEKEE (reference sequence). The CDR3 DNA reads as TGTGCCAGCACCCCCGGACATTTCACCGGGGAGCTGTTTTTT. Translated: CASTPGHFTGELFF.

The chain uses TRBV28 and TRBJ1-5; no reliable D call. V was pared by 5 bases and J by 4 bases, with 6 bases between. This CDR3 is built from 12 residues. From germline, CDR1 is MDHEN and CDR2 SYDVKM. In DNA form, the CDR3 reads TGTGCCAGCAGTCCCCTGAATCAGCCCCAGCATTTT. Its protein is CASSPLNQPQHF.

The J gene is TRBJ1-1, the V gene TRBV6-5; a weak D match, TRBD1 (6 bases). V was cut by 6 bases and J by 0 bases, with 14 bases left in between. The CDR3 loop spans 15 amino acids. Germline V CDR1 and CDR2: MNHEY, SVGAGI. CDR3 sequence: CASSRVGGLNTEAFF. Written as DNA, the CDR3 is TGTGCCAGCAGCCGGGTGGGGGGGCTGAACACTGAAGCTTTCTTT.

The chain is built from TRBV28 and TRBJ2-4; TRBD1 matches at 10 bases. Unmatched junction bases numbered 14, after V lost 6 bases and J lost 0 bases. CDR1 and CDR2 (germline): MDHEN, SYDVKM. This CDR3 is 19 amino acids long. The DNA for the CDR3 is TGTGCCAGCAGCGAACCGACAGGGGGCGCGAAGGGAGCCAAAAACATTCAGTACTTC. Translated, it gives CASSEPTGGAKGAKNIQYF. Based on the CDR3 plus reference TRBV28 and TRBJ2-4, the full variable domain is DVKVTQSSRYLVKRTGEKVFLECVQDMDHENMFWYRQDPGLGLRLIYFSYDVKMKEKGDIPEGYSVSREKKERFSLILESASTNQTSMYLCASSEPTGGAKGAKNIQYFGAGTRLSVL.